The 28 T cell receptor beta chains reported below all come from one sample, sequenced in a study of tumor and adjacent non-tumor tissue in lung cancer. The library came from three nested PCR rounds adapted from ARM-PCR protocols. TCRdb reanalysed the multiplex PCR reads using MiXCR and keeps one entry per CDR3 protein. Altogether around 99,000 distinct CDR3 sequences are present, more than 70% being singletons, with the ten largest covering about 40%. The template was RNA from unsorted bulk tissue. The sequenced sample was lung tumor tissue. Every receptor here comes from a woman in her fifties or sixties with non-small cell lung cancer.

V is TRBV30 and J is TRBJ2-2; 9 bases fit TRBD2. Trimming cost V 3 bases and J 2 bases; bases outside gene matches: 7. Germline CDR1 reads GTSNPN; CDR2 reads SVGIG (reference sequence). This CDR3 has 16 residues. This CDR3 reads CAWRKTGTSNTGELFF. CDR3 DNA sequence: TGTGCCTGGAGGAAAACCGGGACTAGCAACACCGGGGAGCTGTTTTTT.

This clonotype was observed once. This sequence joins TRBV24-1 and TRBJ1-1; 8 bases agree with TRBD1. V dropped 3 bases and J dropped 6; count of bases not matched to a gene: 8. CDR3 size: 15 residues. Germline V CDR1 and CDR2: KGHDR, SFDVKD. The CDR3 sequence: CATSDPVTGGAEAFF. CDR3 nucleotide sequence: TGTGCCACCAGTGATCCGGTTACAGGGGGAGCTGAAGCTTTCTTT.

On this clonotype: Being one base from a much bigger clone, this may be a read error. The chain uses TRBV6-2 or TRBV6-3 and TRBJ2-3, with TRBD2 as a possible D gene (6 bases). Germline assignment: CDR1 MNHEY and CDR2 SVGEGT. The CDR3 contains 15 residues. For the CDR3, the DNA is TGTGCCAGCCAACTAGTCGGGGGAAGCACAGATATGCAGTATTTT. Translating gives CASQLVGGSTDMQYF.

With respect to this clonotype: One end of the junction fails to match germline, which may point to a read error. V gene TRBV14 combines with J gene TRBJ1-2; 8 bases agree with TRBD1. CDR3 size: 13 residues. Per the germline V gene, CDR1 is SGHDN and CDR2 is FVKESK. The CDR3 protein is CASITWTGNGYIF. CDR3 nucleotide sequence: TGTGCCAGCATCACCTGGACAGGGAACGGCTACATCTTC.

On this clonotype: This CDR3 fails to terminate in the conserved phenylalanine or tryptophan, so it likely reflects a read error. It is unclear where the CDR3 begins or ends on the DNA, so no DNA is shown, and the CDR3 is as TCRdb lists it. This chain connects TRBV11-2 to TRBJ2-7; whether TRBD2, the table's D call, matches the DNA was not checked. Germline CDR1 and CDR2: SGHAT and FQNNGV. The CDR3 extends over 14 residues, inclusive of both ends. The CDR3 loop reads CASSWDRGGYEQNL.

Worth noting for this clonotype: A read error may account for a junction end that differs from germline. This chain links TRBV5-4 with TRBJ2-7, with 7 bases identical to TRBD1. This CDR3 is built from 14 residues. The V gene's germline CDR1 is SGHNT and CDR2 YYREEE (reference sequence). The CDR3 region has the DNA TGTGCCAGCAACATGGGACAGTTCTCCTGCGAGCAGTACTTC. Its translation is CASNMGQFSCEQYF.

Worth noting for this clonotype: This CDR3 fails to terminate in the conserved phenylalanine or tryptophan, so it likely reflects a read error. The chain carries TRBV11-2 and TRBJ1-5; 10 nucleotides line up with TRBD1. Germline CDR1 SGHAT, CDR2 FQNNGV. The CDR3 is 13 residues long. V was clipped by 9 bases and J by 13 bases; unmatched bases: 12. In DNA, the CDR3 is TGTGCCAGTTCCCGGGACAGGGGTCTGCCACAGCATTTG. It translates to CASSRDRGLPQHL.

In its sample, this clonotype was seen once. Mismatch with germline at one junction end may stem from a read error. The gene calls are TRBV5-6 and TRBJ2-5, with unresolved D. The germline V gene has CDR1 SGHDT and CDR2 YYEEEE. CDR3 size: 17 residues. CDR3 region: CASRVERQTLSQETQCF. The CDR3 DNA reads as TGTGCCAGCAGAGTGGAGAGGCAGACTCTGTCACAAGAGACCCAGTGCTTC. Full variable domain (rest looked up from reference TRBV5-6 and TRBJ2-5): DAGVTQSPTHLIKTRGQQVTLRCSPKSGHDTVSWYQQALGQGPQFIFQYYEEEERQRGNFPDRFSGHQFPNYSSELNVNALLLGDSALYLCASRVERQTLSQETQCFGPGTRLLVL.

This clonotype has just a few counts. At one boundary the junction diverges from the germline segment, which might be a read error. The chain employs TRBV11-1 and TRBJ1-2; tentatively, D is TRBD1 (6 bases). This CDR3 region has 14 residues. The germline V gene encodes CDR1 SGHAT and CDR2 FQDESV (reference sequence). The CDR3 coding sequence is TGTGCTAGCAGTTTACAGGGCCTGCTCTATGGCTACACCTTC. Amino acid sequence: CASSLQGLLYGYTF. Full variable domain (rest looked up from reference TRBV11-1 and TRBJ1-2): EAEVAQSPRYKITEKSQAVAFWCDPISGHATLYWYRQILGQGPELLVQFQDESVVDDSQLPKDRFSAERLKGVDSTLKIQPAELGDSAMYLCASSLQGLLYGYTFGSGTRLTVV.

In regard to this clonotype: A read error may account for a junction end that differs from germline. This chain uses TRBV4-3 with TRBJ2-5, with D perhaps TRBD2 (5 bases). The CDR3 is 15 residues long. The germline V gene encodes CDR1 LGHNA and CDR2 YSLEER. The CDR3: CASSQENRDVETQYF. The DNA of the CDR3 is TGCGCCAGCAGCCAAGAAAATCGGGATGTGGAGACCCAATACTTC.

This clonotype was detected only once. The missing conserved phenylalanine or tryptophan at the end of this CDR3 makes a read error likely. The V call is TRBV11-3, the J call TRBJ2-1; D is ambiguous. V dropped 5 bases and J dropped 7 bases, with 18 bases sitting between them. The length of the CDR3 is 15 residues. Germline assignment: CDR1 SGHNT and CDR2 YENEEA. The CDR3, as DNA: TGTGCCAGCAGCGTTTTGGAACTACCAAGAAATGAGCAGTTCTAC. Translated: CASSVLELPRNEQFY.

Notes on this clonotype: Since a much larger clone is just one base distant, this may be a read error. The rearrangement uses TRBV6-5 and TRBJ1-4, with D unresolved. CDR1 and CDR2 from the germline V gene are MNHEY and SVGAGI. The length of the CDR3 is 15 residues. This chain's CDR3 is CASSYSALTVGGLSF. CDR3 coding DNA: TGTGCCAGCAGTTATTCCGCCCTTACCGTGGGAGGACTGTCTTTT.

CDR3 DNA sequence: TGCGCCAGCAGCCAAGATCTTGGGGGCATAACGGGAAACACCATATATTTT. It specifies CASSQDLGGITGNTIYF. V and J are TRBV4-3 and TRBJ1-3; TRBD1 might be the D (6 bases). The CDR3 runs 17 residues. Germline V gives CDR1 LGHNA, CDR2 YSLEER. With 0 bases removed from V and 4 bases from J, the gap between germline ends came to 16 bases.

Worth noting for this clonotype: This could be a read error, since a much larger clone is one nucleotide away. The chain couples TRBV6-6 to TRBJ1-2; D is undetermined. Trimming removed 0 bases from V and 1 base from J, with 12 bases in between. The germline CDR1 and CDR2 sequences are MNHNY and SVGAGI (reference sequence). The CDR3 sequence is 16 residues long. CDR3 sequence: CASSYSAWRDNYGYTF. CDR3 sequence (DNA): TGTGCCAGCAGTTACTCGGCATGGAGGGATAACTATGGCTACACCTTC.

For this clonotype: This may be a read error, as it is one base from a much larger clone. The chain joins TRBV5-6 to TRBJ2-7, with D possibly called TRBD1 or TRBD2 (5 bases each). Per the germline V gene, CDR1 is SGHDT and CDR2 is YYEEEE. The CDR3 spans 15 residues. The CDR3 DNA reads as TGTGGCAGCAGCCTTTCCGGGACCGCGAACTACGAGCAGTACTTC. Translating gives CGSSLSGTANYEQYF.

With respect to this clonotype: One end of the junction varies from germline; a read error may be responsible. The chain links TRBV4-2 to TRBJ1-6, with D perhaps TRBD1 (6 bases). This CDR3 spans 15 amino acids. Germline V gives CDR1 LGHNA, CDR2 YNFKEQ. The CDR3 region has the DNA TGTGCCAGCAGAGGGGGGCGCGCGGGTAATTCACTCCTCCACTTT. Protein: CASRGGRAGNSLLHF.

Concerning this clonotype: This may stem from a read error, because a much larger clone lies one nucleotide away. This chain connects TRBV5-1 to TRBJ2-1; D gene unclear. V was shortened by 2 bases and J by 0 bases, with 9 bases between the two germline ends. CDR3 length: 15 residues. Germline V CDR1 and CDR2: SGHRS, YFSETQ. The CDR3 bases are TGCGCCAGCAGCTTTGTCTCCACCTCCTACAATGAGCAGTTCTTC. Its protein product is CASSFVSTSYNEQFF.

A note on this clonotype: A read error is likely, as this CDR3 ends without the conserved phenylalanine or tryptophan. The CDR3 DNA follows: TGTGCCATCACCCATCGAAGAAGCGGGACCGGGGAGCTGTTTTAT. Translation gives CAITHRRSGTGELFY. The V call is TRBV6-2 or TRBV6-3, the J call TRBJ2-2; the D gene is possibly TRBD2 (6 bases). The CDR3 has 15 amino acids. The V end was cut by 10 bases, the J end by 5 bases, with 20 bases between. Germline V gives CDR1 MNHEY, CDR2 SVGEGT.

In the case of this clonotype: Compared with germline, one end of the junction differs, possibly owing to a read error. The rearrangement uses TRBV12-3 or TRBV12-4 and TRBJ1-6; D gene ambiguous. This CDR3 is 15 amino acids long. The CDR3 protein is CVSRRGSEVDSPLHF. As DNA, the CDR3 is TGTGTCAGCAGAAGAGGGTCGGAGGTTGATTCACCCCTCCACTTT.

As for this clonotype: This CDR3 is missing its conserved last phenylalanine or tryptophan, likely due to a read error. The J gene is TRBJ1-4, the V gene TRBV11-3; D might be TRBD1 (5 bases). The V gene lost 7 bases and the J gene lost 10 bases, with 28 bases spanning the gap. In germline, CDR1 is SGHNT, CDR2 YENEEA. The CDR3 has 17 residues. This chain's CDR3 is CASIFDSRDATKGKLFI. CDR3 DNA: TGTGCCAGCATCTTTGACAGCCGAGATGCAACTAAAGGAAAACTGTTTATT.

This clonotype showed up just once. A single base separates this from a much larger clone, so it may be a read error. V and J are TRBV6-2 or TRBV6-3 and TRBJ1-2; the D is unclear. Germline V gene lookup returns CDR1 MNHEY and CDR2 SVGEGT. CDR3 length: 11 residues. CDR3 bases: TGTGCCAGCAGGGGCTCAGGCGGCTACAGCTTC. This sequence encodes CASRGSGGYSF.

Concerning this clonotype: A much larger clone differs from this one at a single base, so this may be a read error. The chain combines TRBV28 with TRBJ2-7; D is perhaps TRBD1 (6 bases). The CDR3 runs to 14 residues. Germline V gene sequence: CDR1 MDHEN, CDR2 SYDVKM. V lost 3 bases and J 5 bases, leaving 14 bases between the germline ends. The CDR3, as DNA: TGTGCCAGCAGTTTCGCGGACAGAGGCCACGAGCAGTACTTC. Encoded protein: CASSFADRGHEQYF.

In this sample, this clonotype turned up once. With a much larger clone just one base away, this may be a read error. Lacking the conserved final phenylalanine or tryptophan, this CDR3 likely reflects a read error. The chain links TRBV20-1 to TRBJ1-5; D may be TRBD1 (5 bases). V lost 1 base, J lost 1 base, and 8 bases lay in between. Per germline, CDR1 DFQATT and CDR2 SNEGSKA (reference sequence). This CDR3 has 14 amino acids. The CDR3 sequence is CSARGQGSNQPQHY. The CDR3 DNA is TGCAGTGCTAGAGGCCAGGGAAGCAATCAGCCCCAGCATTAT.

This clonotype was seen at least ten times. V gene TRBV20-1 combines with J gene TRBJ2-7; 7 bases line up with TRBD1. This CDR3 region has 14 residues. J was trimmed by 5 bases and V by 6 bases; bases with no gene match: 13. Germline V gene lookup returns CDR1 DFQATT and CDR2 SNEGSKA (reference sequence). The CDR3, as DNA: TGCAGTGCCCCCGACGGTAGGGGGCCCCACGAGCAGTACTTC. Translated, it gives CSAPDGRGPHEQYF.

A few counts support this clonotype. Possible read error: a much larger clone is one base away. V is TRBV20-1 and J is TRBJ2-6, with no clear D. This CDR3 spans 17 amino acids. Per the germline V gene, CDR1 is DFQATT and CDR2 is SNEGSKA (reference sequence). Between the trimmed V and J ends, which lost 3 bases and 5 bases, there was a span of 20 bases. CDR3 protein: CSASGRWSSGRANVLTF. CDR3 DNA sequence: TGCAGTGCTAGCGGCAGGTGGTCTTCAGGTAGGGCCAACGTCCTGACTTTC.

This clonotype was counted at least ten times. The CDR3 nucleotides are TGCAGTGCTCCTTGGGTTGGTACGCAGTATTTT. Translation gives CSAPWVGTQYF. The V and J genes are TRBV20-1 and TRBJ2-3; D gene ambiguous. Germline loops: CDR1 DFQATT, CDR2 SNEGSKA (reference sequence). Trimming took 5 bases from V and 8 from J, leaving 11 bases between them. The CDR3 contains 11 residues.

Regarding this clonotype: A clone one base away is much larger, so this may be a read error. The genes are TRBV11-2 and TRBJ2-1; D not resolved. The CDR3 sequence is 15 residues long. In germline, CDR1 is SGHAT, CDR2 FQNNGV. V lost 7 bases and J 5 bases, leaving 18 bases between the germline ends. The CDR3 DNA reads as TGTGCCAGCAACTTGAGGATAGCAATGCACAATGAGCAGTTCTTC. Its translation is CASNLRIAMHNEQFF.

The chain recombines TRBV20-1 with TRBJ2-3; 11 bases match TRBD1. V trimming: 3 bases; J trimming: 8 bases; junction bases outside the gene matches: 13. The CDR3 loop spans 16 amino acids. The germline CDR1 and CDR2 sequences are DFQATT and SNEGSKA (reference sequence). As DNA, the CDR3 is TGCAGTGCTAGCTTCCAGGACAGGGGGCATATAGGTACGCAGTATTTT. It specifies CSASFQDRGHIGTQYF.